One T cell receptor beta chain is described in this entry. This record belongs to a study of T cell changes during pregnancy in multiple sclerosis. Assay: immunoSEQ multiplex PCR; the TCRdb copy retains only in-frame clones and omits some. The table includes tens of thousands of clones, 75% to 95% detected once. Trimming removed 4 bases at V and 4 bases at J, with 13 bases between. The CDR3 loop spans 15 amino acids. Per germline, CDR1 MNHNS and CDR2 SASEGT. The input for sequencing was CD8+ T cells from peripheral blood mononuclear cells, taken in the first trimester of pregnancy. The chain links TRBV6-1 to TRBJ2-2; TRBD2 might be the D (6 bases). The origin of this receptor is a female donor with multiple sclerosis, enrolled in a pregnancy study. This chain's CDR3 is CASSVGGMGTGELFF. Written as DNA, the CDR3 is TGTGCCAGCAGTGTCGGCGGGATGGGCACCGGGGAGCTGTTTTTT.